The entry below gives a single T cell receptor beta chain sequence along with its context. Original processing notes: Estimation of nucleated cell counts relied on the amplification of reference gene primers. The protocol was immunoSEQ multiplex PCR, while the TCRdb copy is restricted to in-frame clones and leaves out a portion. V, J and clone size derive from that table, while D and trimming were established from the DNA sequence. In the table there are approximately 46,000 clones, approximately 86% of which are singletons. The data stem from a study of blood T cell repertoires in COVID-19. Study details: COVID-19 samples from acute and convalescent phases originated in the United States, Italy and Spain. In each case, the material was cDNA or gDNA derived from T cells, B-cell-depleted T cells, or PBMCs.

The sample taken for sequencing was peripheral blood. The receptor comes from a man aged 55 to 70 with active or convalescent COVID-19.

The CDR3 sequence is CASSLSSGDQETQYF. The DNA of the CDR3 is TGTGCCAGCAGCTTAAGTAGCGGGGACCAAGAGACCCAGTACTTC. The J gene is TRBJ2-5, the V gene TRBV7-3; 8 bases line up with TRBD2. V lost 1 base, J lost 0 bases, and 1 base stayed unmatched. This CDR3 contains 15 residues. Germline V gene data show CDR1 as SGHTA and CDR2 as FQGTGA.